The T cell receptor beta chain under discussion was sequenced for a study of T cells in Graves' hyperthyroidism and ophthalmopathy. TCR beta CDR3 regions were amplified from RNA. HTBI primers were the set used in a first-round RT-PCR of the TCR CDR3. One entry per CDR3 protein, called by TCRdb with MiXCR from the multiplex PCR reads. The sample gives hundreds of thousands of distinct CDR3 sequences, 45% of which show up once; less than 9% is in the top ten. This CDR3 is 14 amino acids long. Germline values: CDR1 SGHTA, CDR2 FQGNSA. V lost 5 bases and J lost 3; bases outside the gene matches: 2. This clonotype was picked up a small number of times. Its antigen is undetermined. Notes on the study in general: In blood, most of the thyroid clonotypes expanded above 0.001 were also present. The model's output predicted ophthalmopathy at a median of roughly seven months prior to onset. Stable hyperthyroidism and ophthalmopathy were separated using 13 V-J signatures.

The chain links TRBV7-2 to TRBJ1-4; 8 positions match TRBD1. Sequencing was done on a sample of peripheral blood or thyroid tissue (not recorded which). The receptor was derived from an adult man with Graves' disease, either hyperthyroidism or ophthalmopathy (not recorded which). The CDR3 loop reads CASSQDRANEKLFF. The CDR3 DNA reads as TGTGCCAGCAGCCAGGACAGGGCTAATGAAAAACTGTTTTTT.